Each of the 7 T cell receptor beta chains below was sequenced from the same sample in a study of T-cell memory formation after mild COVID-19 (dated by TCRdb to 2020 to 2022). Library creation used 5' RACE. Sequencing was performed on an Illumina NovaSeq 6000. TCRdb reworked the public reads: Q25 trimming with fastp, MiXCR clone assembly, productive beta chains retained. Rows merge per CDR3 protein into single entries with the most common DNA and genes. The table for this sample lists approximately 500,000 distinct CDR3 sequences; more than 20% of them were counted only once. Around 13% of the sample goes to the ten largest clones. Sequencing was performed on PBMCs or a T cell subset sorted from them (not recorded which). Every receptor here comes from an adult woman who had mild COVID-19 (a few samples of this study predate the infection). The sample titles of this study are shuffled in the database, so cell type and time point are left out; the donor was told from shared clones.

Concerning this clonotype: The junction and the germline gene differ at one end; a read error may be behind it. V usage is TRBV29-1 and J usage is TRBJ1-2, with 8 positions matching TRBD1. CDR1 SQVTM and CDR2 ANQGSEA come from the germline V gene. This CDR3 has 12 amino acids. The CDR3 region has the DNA TGCAGCGTTGTTCGGCAGACAGGGGTGGTCGCCTTC. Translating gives CSVVRQTGVVAF.

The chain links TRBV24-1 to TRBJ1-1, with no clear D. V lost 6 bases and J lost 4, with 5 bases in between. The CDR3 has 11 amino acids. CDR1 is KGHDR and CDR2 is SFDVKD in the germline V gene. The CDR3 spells CATSIGTEAFF. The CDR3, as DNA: TGTGCCACCAGTATCGGCACTGAAGCTTTCTTT.

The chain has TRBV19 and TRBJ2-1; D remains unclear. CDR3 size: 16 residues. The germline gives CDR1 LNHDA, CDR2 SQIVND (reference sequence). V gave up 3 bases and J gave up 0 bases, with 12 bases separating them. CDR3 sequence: CASSILRLSSYNEQFF. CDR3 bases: TGTGCCAGTAGTATCTTAAGGCTAAGCTCCTACAATGAGCAGTTCTTC.

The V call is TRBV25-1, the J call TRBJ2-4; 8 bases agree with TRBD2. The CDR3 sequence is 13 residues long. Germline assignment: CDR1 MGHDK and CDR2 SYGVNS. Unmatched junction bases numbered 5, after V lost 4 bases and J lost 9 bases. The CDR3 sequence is CASSVTGTSIQYF. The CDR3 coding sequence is TGTGCCAGCAGTGTCACAGGGACTAGCATTCAGTACTTC.

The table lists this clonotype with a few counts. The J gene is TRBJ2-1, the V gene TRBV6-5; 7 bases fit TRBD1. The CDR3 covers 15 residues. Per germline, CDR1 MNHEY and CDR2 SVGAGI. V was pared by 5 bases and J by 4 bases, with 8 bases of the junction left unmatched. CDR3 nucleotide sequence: TGTGCCAGCAGTGCCCGGGACAGCCGTTACAATGAGCAGTTCTTC. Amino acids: CASSARDSRYNEQFF.

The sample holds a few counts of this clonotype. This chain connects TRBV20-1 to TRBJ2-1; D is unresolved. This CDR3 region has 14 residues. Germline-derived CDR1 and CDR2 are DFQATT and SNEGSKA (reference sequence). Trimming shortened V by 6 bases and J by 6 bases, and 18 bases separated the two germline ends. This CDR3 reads CSARTPQKFNEQFF. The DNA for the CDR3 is TGCAGTGCGCGGACCCCACAGAAGTTCAATGAGCAGTTCTTC.

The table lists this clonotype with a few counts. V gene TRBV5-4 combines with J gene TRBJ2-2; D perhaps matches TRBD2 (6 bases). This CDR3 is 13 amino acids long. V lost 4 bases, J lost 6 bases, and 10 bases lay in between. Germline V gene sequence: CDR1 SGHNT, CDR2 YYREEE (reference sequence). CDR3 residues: CASSTRGAGELFF. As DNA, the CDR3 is TGTGCCAGCAGCACACGCGGGGCCGGGGAGCTGTTTTTT.